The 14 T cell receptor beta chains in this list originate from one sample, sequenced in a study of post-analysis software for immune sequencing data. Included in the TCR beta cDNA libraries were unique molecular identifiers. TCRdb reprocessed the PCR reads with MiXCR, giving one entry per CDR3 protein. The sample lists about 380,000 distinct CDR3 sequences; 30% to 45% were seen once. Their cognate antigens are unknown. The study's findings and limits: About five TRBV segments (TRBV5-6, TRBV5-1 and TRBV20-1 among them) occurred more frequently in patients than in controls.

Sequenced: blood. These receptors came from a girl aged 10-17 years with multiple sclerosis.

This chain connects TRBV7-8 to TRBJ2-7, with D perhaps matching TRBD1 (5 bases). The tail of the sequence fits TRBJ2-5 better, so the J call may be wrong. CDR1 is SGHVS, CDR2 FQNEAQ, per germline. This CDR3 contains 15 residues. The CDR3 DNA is TGTGCCAGCTTAAGGACAAGGTTGTTCGTCGAGACCCAGTACTTC. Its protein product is CASLRTRLFVETQYF.

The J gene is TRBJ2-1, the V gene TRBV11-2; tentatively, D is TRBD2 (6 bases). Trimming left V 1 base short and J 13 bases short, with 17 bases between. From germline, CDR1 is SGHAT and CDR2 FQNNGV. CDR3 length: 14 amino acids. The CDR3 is CASSLGRGWETQFF. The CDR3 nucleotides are TGTGCCAGCAGCTTAGGGCGGGGTTGGGAGACCCAGTTCTTC.

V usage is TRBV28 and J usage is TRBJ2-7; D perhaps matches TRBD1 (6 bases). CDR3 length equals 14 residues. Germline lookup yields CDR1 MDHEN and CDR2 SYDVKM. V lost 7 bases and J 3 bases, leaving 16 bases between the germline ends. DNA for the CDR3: TGTGCCAGCACCTCCGGCAGGGGCCTCTACGAGCAGTACTTC. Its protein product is CASTSGRGLYEQYF. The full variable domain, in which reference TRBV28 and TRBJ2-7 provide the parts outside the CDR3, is DVKVTQSSRYLVKRTGEKVFLECVQDMDHENMFWYRQDPGLGLRLIYFSYDVKMKEKGDIPEGYSVSREKKERFSLILESASTNQTSMYLCASTSGRGLYEQYFGPGTRLTVT.

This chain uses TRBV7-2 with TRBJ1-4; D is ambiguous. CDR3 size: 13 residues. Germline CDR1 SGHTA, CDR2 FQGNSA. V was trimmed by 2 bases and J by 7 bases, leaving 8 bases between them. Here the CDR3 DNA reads TGTGCCAGCAGCTTAACCTATGGTGAAAAACTGTTTTTT. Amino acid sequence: CASSLTYGEKLFF.

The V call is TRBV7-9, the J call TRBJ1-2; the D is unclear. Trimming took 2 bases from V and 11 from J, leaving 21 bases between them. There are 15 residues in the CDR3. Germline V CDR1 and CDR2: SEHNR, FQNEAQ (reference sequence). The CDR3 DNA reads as TGTGCCAGCAGCTTATTAACCCCCTTGGCTCCTGGTTACACCTTC. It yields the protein CASSLLTPLAPGYTF.

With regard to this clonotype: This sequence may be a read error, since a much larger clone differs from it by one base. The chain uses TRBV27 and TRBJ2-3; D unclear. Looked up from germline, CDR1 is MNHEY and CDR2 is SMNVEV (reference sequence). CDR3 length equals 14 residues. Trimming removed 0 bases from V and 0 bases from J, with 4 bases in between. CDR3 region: CASSLSLSTDTQYF. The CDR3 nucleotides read TGTGCCAGCAGTTTATCCCTCAGCACAGATACGCAGTATTTT.

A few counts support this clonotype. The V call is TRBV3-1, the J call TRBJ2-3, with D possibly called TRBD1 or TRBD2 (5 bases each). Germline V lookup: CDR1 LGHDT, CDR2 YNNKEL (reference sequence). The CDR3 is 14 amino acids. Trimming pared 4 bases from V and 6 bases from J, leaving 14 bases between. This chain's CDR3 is CASSPGPPVDTQYF. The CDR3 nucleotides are TGTGCCAGCAGCCCGGGACCCCCGGTGGATACGCAGTATTTT.

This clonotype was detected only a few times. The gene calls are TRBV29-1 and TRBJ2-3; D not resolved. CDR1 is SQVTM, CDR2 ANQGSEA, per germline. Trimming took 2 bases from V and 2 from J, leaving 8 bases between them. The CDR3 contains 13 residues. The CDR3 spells CSVEPSSTDTQYF. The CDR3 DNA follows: TGCAGCGTTGAACCATCTTCCACAGATACGCAGTATTTT.

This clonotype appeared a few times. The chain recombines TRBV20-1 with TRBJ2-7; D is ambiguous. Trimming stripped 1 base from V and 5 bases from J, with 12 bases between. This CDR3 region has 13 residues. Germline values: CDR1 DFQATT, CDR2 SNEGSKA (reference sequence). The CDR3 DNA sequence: TGCAGTGCTAGAGGTTCCGCTTGGAACGAGCAGTACTTC. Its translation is CSARGSAWNEQYF.

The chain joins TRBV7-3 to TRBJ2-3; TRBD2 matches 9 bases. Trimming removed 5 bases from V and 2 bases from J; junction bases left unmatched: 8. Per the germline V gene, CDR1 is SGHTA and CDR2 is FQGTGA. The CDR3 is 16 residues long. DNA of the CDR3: TGTGCCAGCAGCCCCGAGAAGCGGGGGGTCACAGATACGCAGTATTTT. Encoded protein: CASSPEKRGVTDTQYF.

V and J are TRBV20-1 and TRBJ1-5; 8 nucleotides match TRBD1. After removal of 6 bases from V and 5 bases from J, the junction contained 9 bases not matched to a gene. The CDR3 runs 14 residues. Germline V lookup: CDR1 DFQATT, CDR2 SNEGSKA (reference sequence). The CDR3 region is CSAQGQGSDQPQHF. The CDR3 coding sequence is TGCAGTGCGCAAGGACAGGGCAGCGATCAGCCCCAGCATTTT.

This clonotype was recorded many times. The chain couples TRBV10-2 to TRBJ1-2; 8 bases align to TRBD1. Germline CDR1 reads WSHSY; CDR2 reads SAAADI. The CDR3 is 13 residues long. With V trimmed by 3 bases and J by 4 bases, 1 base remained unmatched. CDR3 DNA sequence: TGCGCCAGCAGTGATGGGACAGGCTATGGCTACACCTTC. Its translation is CASSDGTGYGYTF.

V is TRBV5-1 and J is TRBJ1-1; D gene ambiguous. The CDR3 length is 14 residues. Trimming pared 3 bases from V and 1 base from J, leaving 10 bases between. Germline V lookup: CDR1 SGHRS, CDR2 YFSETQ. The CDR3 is CASSYDGANTEAFF. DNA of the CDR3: TGCGCCAGCAGCTATGACGGAGCGAACACTGAAGCTTTCTTT.

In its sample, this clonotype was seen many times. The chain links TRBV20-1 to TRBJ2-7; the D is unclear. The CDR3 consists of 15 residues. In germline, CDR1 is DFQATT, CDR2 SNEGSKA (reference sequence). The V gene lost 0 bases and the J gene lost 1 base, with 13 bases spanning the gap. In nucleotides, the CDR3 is TGCAGTGCTAGAGATTCCCTAACAGCATCCTACGAGCAGTACTTC. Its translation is CSARDSLTASYEQYF.